This T cell receptor beta chain comes out of a study of CD8 T cells in Susac syndrome. The overall study: Clinically active disease was present in 5 or 6 of the sequenced Susac syndrome patients. Under ten of these patients were in remission.

TEMRA cells were FACS-enriched, unlike CD8+ and CD4+ T cells, which were negatively isolated. RNA was extracted with the RNeasy kit, and a quantity of roughly 0.45 to 1 ug was reverse transcribed using random hexamers. In TCRdb, the immunoSEQ multiplex PCR reads were re-called with MiXCR into one record per CDR3 protein. Counted here are around 130,000 distinct CDR3 sequences, 96% occurring once; the ten biggest clones make up approximately 0.15%. This CDR3 spans 13 amino acids. V lost 0 bases and J lost 2, with 2 bases in between. Germline values: CDR1 LGHNA, CDR2 YSLEER. The chain combines TRBV4-3 with TRBJ1-3; D is uncertain. The source is a human donor with Susac syndrome. The source material was CD4+ T cells from PBMCs. The CDR3 region is CASSQETGNTIYF. As DNA, the CDR3 is TGCGCCAGCAGCCAAGAAACTGGAAACACCATATATTTT.